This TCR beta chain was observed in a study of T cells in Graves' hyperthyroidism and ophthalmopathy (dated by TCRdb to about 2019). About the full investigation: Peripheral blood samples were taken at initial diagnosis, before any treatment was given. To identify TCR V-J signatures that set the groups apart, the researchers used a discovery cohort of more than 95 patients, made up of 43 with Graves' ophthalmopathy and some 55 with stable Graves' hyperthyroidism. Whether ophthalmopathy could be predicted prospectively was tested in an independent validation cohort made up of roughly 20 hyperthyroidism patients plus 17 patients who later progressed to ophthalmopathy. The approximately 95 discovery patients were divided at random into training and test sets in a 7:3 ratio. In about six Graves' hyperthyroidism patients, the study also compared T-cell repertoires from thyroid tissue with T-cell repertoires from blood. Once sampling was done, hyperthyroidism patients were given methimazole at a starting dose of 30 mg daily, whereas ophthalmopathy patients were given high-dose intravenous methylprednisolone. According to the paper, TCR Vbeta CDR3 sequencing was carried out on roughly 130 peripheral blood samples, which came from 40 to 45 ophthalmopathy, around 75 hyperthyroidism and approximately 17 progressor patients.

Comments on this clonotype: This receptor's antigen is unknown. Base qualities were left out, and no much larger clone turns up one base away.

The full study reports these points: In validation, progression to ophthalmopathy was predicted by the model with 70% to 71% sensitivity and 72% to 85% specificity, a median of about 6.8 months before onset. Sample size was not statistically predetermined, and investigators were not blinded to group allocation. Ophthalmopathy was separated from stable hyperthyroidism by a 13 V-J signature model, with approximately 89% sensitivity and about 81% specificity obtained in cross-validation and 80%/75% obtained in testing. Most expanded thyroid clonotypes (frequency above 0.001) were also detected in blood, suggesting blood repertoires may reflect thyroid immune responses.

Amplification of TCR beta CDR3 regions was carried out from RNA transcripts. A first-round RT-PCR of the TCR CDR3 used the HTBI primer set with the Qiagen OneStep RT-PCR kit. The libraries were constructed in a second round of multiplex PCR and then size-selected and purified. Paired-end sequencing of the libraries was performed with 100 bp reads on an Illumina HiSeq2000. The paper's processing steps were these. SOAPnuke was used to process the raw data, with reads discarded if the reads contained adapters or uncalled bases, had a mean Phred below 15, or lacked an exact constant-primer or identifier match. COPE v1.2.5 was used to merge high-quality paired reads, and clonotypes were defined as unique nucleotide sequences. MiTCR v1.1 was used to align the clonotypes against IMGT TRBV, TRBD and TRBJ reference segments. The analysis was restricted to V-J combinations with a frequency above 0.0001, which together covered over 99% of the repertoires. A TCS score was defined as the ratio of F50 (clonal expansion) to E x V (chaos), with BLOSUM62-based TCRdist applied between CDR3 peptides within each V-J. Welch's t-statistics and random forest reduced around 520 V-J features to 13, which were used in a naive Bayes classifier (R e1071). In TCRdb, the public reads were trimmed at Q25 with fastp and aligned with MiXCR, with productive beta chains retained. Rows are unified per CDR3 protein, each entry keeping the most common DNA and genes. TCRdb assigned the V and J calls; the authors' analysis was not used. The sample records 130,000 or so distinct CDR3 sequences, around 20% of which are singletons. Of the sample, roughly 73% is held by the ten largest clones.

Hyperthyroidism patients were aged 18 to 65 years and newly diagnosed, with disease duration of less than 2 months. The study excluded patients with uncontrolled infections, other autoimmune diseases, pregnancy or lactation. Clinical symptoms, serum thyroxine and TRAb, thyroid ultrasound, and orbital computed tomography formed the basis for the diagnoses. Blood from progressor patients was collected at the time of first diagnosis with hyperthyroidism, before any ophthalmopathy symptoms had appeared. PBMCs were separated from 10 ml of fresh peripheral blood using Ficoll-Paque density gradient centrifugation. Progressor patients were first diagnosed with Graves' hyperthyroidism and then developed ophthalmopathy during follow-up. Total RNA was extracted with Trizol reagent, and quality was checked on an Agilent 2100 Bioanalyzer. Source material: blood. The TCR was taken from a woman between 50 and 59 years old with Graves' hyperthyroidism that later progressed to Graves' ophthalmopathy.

The CDR3 sequence is CAISDGHFNEKLFF. The nucleotide sequence is given as TGTGCCATCAGTGATGGTCATTTTAATGAAAAACTGTTTTTT. The sequence links TRBV10-3 to TRBJ1-4; no confident D gene assignment can be made. From the germline V gene, CDR1 is ENHRY and CDR2 is SYGVKD. V drops 3 bases and J drops 4 bases, leaving 9 bases in between. The CDR3 numbers 14 residues from cysteine through phenylalanine. Only the CDR3 region is kept as DNA, spanning 42 bases read in frame from base 1.